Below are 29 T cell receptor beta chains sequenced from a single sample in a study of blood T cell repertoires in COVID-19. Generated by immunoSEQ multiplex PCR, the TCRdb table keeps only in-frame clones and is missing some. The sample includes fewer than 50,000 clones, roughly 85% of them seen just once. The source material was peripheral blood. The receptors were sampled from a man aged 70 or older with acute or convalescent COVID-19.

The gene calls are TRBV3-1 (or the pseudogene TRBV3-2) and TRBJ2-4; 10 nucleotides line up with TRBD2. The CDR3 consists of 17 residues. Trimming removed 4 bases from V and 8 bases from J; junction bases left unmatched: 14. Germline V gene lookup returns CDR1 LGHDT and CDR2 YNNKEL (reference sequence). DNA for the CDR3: TGTGCCAGCAGCCCCGGGACTAGCGCCGCCCGCCCTTACATTCAGTACTTC. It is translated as CASSPGTSAARPYIQYF.

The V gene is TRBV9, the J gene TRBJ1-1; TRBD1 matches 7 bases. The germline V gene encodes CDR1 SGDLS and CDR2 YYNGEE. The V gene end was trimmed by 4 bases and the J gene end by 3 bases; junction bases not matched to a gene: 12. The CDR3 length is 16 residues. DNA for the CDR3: TGTGCCAGCAGCCCCTATGACAGGGCAGTGGACACTGAAGCTTTCTTT. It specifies CASSPYDRAVDTEAFF.

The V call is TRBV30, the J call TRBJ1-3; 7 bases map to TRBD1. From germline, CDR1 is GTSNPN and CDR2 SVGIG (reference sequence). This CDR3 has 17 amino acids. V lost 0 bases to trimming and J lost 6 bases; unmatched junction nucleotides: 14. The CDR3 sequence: CAWSVSLTGKVANTIYF. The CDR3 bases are TGTGCCTGGAGTGTCAGCCTGACAGGGAAGGTCGCAAACACCATATATTTT. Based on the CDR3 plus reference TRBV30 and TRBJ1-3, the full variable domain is SQTIHQWPATLVQPVGSPLSLECTVEGTSNPNLYWYRQAAGRGLQLLFYSVGIGQISSEVPQNLSASRPQDRQFILSSKKLLLSDSGFYLCAWSVSLTGKVANTIYFGEGSWLTVV.

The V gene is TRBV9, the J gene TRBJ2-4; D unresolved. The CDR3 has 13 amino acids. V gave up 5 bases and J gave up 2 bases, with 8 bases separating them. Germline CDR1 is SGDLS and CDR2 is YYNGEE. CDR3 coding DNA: TGTGCCAGCAGTGTCGACTCCAAAAACATTCAGTACTTC. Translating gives CASSVDSKNIQYF.

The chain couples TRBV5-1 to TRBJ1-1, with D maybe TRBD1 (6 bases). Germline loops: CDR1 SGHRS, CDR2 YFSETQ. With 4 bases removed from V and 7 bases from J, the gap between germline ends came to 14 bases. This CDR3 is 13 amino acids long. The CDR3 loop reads CASSPQGYFEAFF. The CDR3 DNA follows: TGCGCCAGCAGCCCACAGGGATATTTTGAAGCTTTCTTT.

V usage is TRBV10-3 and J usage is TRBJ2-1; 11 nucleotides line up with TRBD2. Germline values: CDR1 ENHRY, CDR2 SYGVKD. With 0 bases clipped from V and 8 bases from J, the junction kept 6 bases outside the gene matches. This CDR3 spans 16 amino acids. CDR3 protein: CAISESASGRRDEQFF. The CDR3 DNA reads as TGTGCCATCAGTGAGTCGGCTAGCGGGAGGAGGGATGAGCAGTTCTTC.

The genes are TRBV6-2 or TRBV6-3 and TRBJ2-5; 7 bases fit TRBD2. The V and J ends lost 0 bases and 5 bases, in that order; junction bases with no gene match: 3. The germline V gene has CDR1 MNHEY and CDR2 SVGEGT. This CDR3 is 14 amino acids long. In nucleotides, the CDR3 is TGTGCCAGCAGTTACTCGGGAGGGCGTGAGACCCAGTACTTC. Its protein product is CASSYSGGRETQYF.

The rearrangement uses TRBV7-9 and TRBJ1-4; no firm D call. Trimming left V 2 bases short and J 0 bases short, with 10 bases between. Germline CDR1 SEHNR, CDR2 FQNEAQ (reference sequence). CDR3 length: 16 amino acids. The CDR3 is CASSLSWQSTNEKLFF. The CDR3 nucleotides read TGTGCCAGCAGCTTATCTTGGCAGTCAACTAATGAAAAACTGTTTTTT.

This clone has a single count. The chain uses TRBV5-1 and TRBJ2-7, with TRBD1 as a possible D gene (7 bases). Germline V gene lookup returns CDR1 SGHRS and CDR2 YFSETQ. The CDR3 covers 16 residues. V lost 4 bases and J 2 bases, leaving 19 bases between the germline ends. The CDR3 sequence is CASSPQRGDRAYEQYF. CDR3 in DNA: TGCGCCAGCAGCCCCCAGAGGGGGGACAGAGCCTACGAGCAGTACTTC.

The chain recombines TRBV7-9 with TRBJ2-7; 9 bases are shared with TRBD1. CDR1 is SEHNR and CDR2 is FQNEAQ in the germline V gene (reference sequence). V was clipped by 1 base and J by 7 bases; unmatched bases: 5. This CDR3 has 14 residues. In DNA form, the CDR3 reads TGTGCCAGCAGCTTAGGGACAGGGGTGAGGGAGCAGTACTTC. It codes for CASSLGTGVREQYF.

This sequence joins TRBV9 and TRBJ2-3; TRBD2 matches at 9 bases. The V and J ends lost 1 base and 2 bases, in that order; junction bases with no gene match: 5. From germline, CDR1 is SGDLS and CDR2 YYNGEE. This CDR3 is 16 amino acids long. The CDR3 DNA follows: TGTGCCAGCAGCGTAAGACTAGCGGCGTCCACAGATACGCAGTATTTT. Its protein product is CASSVRLAASTDTQYF. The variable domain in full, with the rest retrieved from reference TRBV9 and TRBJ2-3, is DSGVTQTPKHLITATGQRVTLRCSPRSGDLSVYWYQQSLDQGLQFLIQYYNGEERAKGNILERFSAQQFPDLHSELNLSSLELGDSALYFCASSVRLAASTDTQYFGPGTRLTVL.

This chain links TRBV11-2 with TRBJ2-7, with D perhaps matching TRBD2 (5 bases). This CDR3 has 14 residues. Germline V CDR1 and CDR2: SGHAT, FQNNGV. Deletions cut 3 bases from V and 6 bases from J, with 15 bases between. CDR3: CASSFAGLLLEQYF. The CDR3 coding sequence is TGTGCCAGCAGCTTCGCCGGACTCCTACTCGAGCAGTACTTC.

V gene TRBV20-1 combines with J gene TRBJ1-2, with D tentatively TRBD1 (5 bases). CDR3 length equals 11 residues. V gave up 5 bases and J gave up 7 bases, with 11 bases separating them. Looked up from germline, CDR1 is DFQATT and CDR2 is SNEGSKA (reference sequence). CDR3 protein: CSAPGQFGYTF. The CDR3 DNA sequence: TGCAGTGCTCCAGGACAATTTGGCTACACCTTC.

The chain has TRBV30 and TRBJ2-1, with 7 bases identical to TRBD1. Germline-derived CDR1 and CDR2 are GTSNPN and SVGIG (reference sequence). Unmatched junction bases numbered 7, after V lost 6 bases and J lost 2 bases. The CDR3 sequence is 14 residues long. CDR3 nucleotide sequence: TGTGCCTGCGTAACAGGGGCACCCTACAATGAGCAGTTCTTC. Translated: CACVTGAPYNEQFF.

CDR3 protein: CASSETRTSDEQYF. In nucleotides, the CDR3 is TGTGCCAGCAGTGAAACCCGGACTAGCGACGAGCAGTACTTC. This chain links TRBV2 with TRBJ2-7; the match to TRBD2 covers 9 bases. Germline lookup yields CDR1 SNHLY and CDR2 FYNNEI. The CDR3 consists of 14 residues. V shed 2 bases and J 5 bases; nucleotides not matched to a gene: 4.

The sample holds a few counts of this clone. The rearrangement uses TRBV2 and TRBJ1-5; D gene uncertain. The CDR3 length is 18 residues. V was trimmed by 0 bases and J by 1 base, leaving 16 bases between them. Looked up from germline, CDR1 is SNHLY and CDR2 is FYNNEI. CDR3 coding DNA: TGTGCCAGCAGTGAAGCACTTATTCGGACGGGGAGCAATCAGCCCCAGCATTTT. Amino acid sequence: CASSEALIRTGSNQPQHF. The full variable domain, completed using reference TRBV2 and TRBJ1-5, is EPEVTQTPSHQVTQMGQEVILRCVPISNHLYFYWYRQILGQKVEFLVSFYNNEISEKSEIFDDQFSVERPDGSNFTLKIRSTKLEDSAMYFCASSEALIRTGSNQPQHFGDGTRLSIL.

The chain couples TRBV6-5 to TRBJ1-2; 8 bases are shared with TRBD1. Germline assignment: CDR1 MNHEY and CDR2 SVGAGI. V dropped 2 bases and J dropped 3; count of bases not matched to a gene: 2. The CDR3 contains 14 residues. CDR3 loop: CASSYDRGHYGYTF. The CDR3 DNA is TGTGCCAGCAGTTACGACAGGGGCCACTATGGCTACACCTTC.

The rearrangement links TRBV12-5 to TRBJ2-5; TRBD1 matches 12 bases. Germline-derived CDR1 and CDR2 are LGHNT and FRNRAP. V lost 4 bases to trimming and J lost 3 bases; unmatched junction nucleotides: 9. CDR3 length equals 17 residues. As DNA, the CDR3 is TGTGCTAGTGGTTCCTTGGGACAGGGGGCGATGAAAGAGACCCAGTACTTC. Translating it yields CASGSLGQGAMKETQYF.

The CDR3 DNA reads as TGTGCCATCAGCCAAGTTGCCGACGGGGATCAGCCCCAGCATTTT. It specifies CAISQVADGDQPQHF. The chain has TRBV10-3 and TRBJ1-5; D is undetermined. This CDR3 comprises 15 residues. The germline gives CDR1 ENHRY, CDR2 SYGVKD. Trimming removed 6 bases at V and 5 bases at J, with 17 bases between.

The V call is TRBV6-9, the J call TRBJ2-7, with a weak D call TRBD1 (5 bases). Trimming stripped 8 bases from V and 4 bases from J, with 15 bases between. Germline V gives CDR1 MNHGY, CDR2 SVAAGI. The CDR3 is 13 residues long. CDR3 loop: CASRNRQSYEQYF. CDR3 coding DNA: TGTGCCAGCCGAAATCGACAGTCTTACGAGCAGTACTTC.

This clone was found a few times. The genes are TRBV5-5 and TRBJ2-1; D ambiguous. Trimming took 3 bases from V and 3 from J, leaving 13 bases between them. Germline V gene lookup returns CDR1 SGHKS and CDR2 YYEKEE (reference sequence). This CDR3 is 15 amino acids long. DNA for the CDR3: TGTGCCAGCAGCTCTAATCTCGCGCTCTACAATGAGCAGTTCTTC. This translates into CASSSNLALYNEQFF.

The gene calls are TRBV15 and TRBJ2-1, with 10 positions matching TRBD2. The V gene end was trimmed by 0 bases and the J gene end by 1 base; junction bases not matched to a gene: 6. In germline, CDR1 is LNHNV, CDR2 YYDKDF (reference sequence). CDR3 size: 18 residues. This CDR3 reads CATSRDPSGRFSYNEQFF. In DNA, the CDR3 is TGTGCCACCAGCAGAGATCCTAGCGGGAGATTTTCCTACAATGAGCAGTTCTTC.

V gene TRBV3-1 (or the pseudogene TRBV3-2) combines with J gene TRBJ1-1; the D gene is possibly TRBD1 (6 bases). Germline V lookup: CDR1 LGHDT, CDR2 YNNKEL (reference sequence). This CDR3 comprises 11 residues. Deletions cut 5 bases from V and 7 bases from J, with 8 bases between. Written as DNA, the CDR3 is TGTGCCAGCAGCTACAGGGATGAAGCTTTCTTT. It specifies CASSYRDEAFF.

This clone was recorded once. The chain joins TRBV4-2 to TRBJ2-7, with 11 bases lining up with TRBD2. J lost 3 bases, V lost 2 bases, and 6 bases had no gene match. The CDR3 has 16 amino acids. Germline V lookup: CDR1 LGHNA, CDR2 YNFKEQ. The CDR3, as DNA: TGTGCCAGCAGCCAACCGACTAGCGGGACGCACTACGAGCAGTACTTC. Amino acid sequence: CASSQPTSGTHYEQYF.

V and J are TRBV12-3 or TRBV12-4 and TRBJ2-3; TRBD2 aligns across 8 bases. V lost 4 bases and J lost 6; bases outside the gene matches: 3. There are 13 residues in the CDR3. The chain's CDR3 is CASSSGGVDTQYF. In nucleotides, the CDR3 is TGTGCCAGCAGTTCGGGGGGGGTCGATACGCAGTATTTT.

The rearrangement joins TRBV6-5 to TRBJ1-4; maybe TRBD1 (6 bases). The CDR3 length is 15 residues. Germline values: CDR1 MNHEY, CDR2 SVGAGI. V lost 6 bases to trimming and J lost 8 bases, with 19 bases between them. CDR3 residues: CASSTYRDSGEKLFF. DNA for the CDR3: TGTGCCAGCAGCACATACAGGGATTCTGGCGAAAAACTGTTTTTT.

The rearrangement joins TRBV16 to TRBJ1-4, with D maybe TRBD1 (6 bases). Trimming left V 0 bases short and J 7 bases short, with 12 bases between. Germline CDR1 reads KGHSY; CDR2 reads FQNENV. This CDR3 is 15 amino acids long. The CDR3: CASSQSRQGSEKLFF. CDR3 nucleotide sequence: TGTGCCAGCAGCCAATCGAGGCAGGGGAGTGAAAAACTGTTTTTT.

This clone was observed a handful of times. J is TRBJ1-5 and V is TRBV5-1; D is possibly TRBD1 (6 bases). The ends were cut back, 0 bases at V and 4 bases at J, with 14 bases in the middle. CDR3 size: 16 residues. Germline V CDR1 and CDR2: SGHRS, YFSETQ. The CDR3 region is CASSLEGDIWNQPQHF. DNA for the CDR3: TGCGCCAGCAGCTTGGAGGGGGACATCTGGAATCAGCCCCAGCATTTT. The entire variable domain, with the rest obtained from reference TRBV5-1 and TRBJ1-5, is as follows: KAGVTQTPRYLIKTRGQQVTLSCSPISGHRSVSWYQQTPGQGLQFLFEYFSETQRNKGNFPGRFSGRQFSNSRSEMNVSTLELGDSALYLCASSLEGDIWNQPQHFGDGTRLSIL.

CDR3 in amino acids: CASSVLANNEQFF. The CDR3, as DNA: TGTGCCAGCAGCGTTTTAGCTAACAATGAGCAGTTCTTC. The chain links TRBV9 to TRBJ2-1; no clear D. V lost 2 bases and J lost 5, with 8 bases in between. CDR3 length: 13 residues. The V gene's germline CDR1 is SGDLS and CDR2 YYNGEE.